These T cell receptor beta chains were read from a single sample in a study of T cell repertoires in cytomegalovirus infection. TCRdb analysed the reads with MiXCR anew, one entry per CDR3 protein. The sample carries hundreds of thousands of distinct CDR3 sequences, around 31% recorded once. No cognate antigen is known for these TCRs. Sequences were derived from cultured PBMCs, sampled from culture after CMV antigen stimulation. These receptors were obtained from a human donor in good health (CMV status not recorded). Some clones in this sample may be carry-over from other donors' samples. Both conserved end residues are part of each CDR3. The order of the fields is clone size, V gene, D gene, CDR3 length, J gene, CDR3 DNA, CDR3 protein. A D gene is named only where the DNA matches it firmly. Not every row has a clone size; where given, it reads once, few, many or a size class.

clone size: -
V gene: TRBV7-9
D gene: -
CDR3 length: 12
J gene: TRBJ2-7
CDR3 DNA: TGTGCCAGCAGCCACCTTCACTACGAGCAGTACTTC
CDR3 protein: CASSHLHYEQYF

clone size: -
V gene: TRBV28
D gene: -
CDR3 length: 15
J gene: TRBJ1-2
CDR3 DNA: TGTGCCAGCAGTTTATATTCAACCCGCTACTATGGCTACACCTTC
CDR3 protein: CASSLYSTRYYGYTF

clone size: -
V gene: TRBV14
D gene: -
CDR3 length: 12
J gene: TRBJ1-6
CDR3 DNA: TGTGCCAGCAGCGACCCCCGTTCACCCCTCCACTTT
CDR3 protein: CASSDPRSPLHF

clone size: -
V gene: TRBV7-8
D gene: -
CDR3 length: 15
J gene: TRBJ2-7
CDR3 DNA: TGTGCCAGCAGCTTAGGCGGAGGGCACCTGTACGAGCAGTACTTC
CDR3 protein: CASSLGGGHLYEQYF

clone size: few
V gene: TRBV29-1
D gene: -
CDR3 length: 13
J gene: TRBJ1-1
CDR3 DNA: TGCAGCGTTGCAAGTCTTCTGAACACTGAAGCTTTCTTT
CDR3 protein: CSVASLLNTEAFF

clone size: few
V gene: TRBV11-2
D gene: -
CDR3 length: 14
J gene: TRBJ1-2
CDR3 DNA: TGTGCCAGCAGCTTAGTAGGCAGGCCGGAGGGCTACACCTTC
CDR3 protein: CASSLVGRPEGYTF

clone size: -
V gene: TRBV2
D gene: -
CDR3 length: 14
J gene: TRBJ2-6
CDR3 DNA: TGTGCCAGCAGTGGGGACTCTGGGGCCAACGTCCTGACTTTC
CDR3 protein: CASSGDSGANVLTF

clone size: -
V gene: TRBV19
D gene: TRBD1
CDR3 length: 15
J gene: TRBJ2-1
CDR3 DNA: TGTGCCAGTAAGGCGGGGACAGGGGGCTACAATGAGCAGTTCTTC
CDR3 protein: CASKAGTGGYNEQFF

clone size: many
V gene: TRBV7-2
D gene: -
CDR3 length: 17
J gene: TRBJ2-3
CDR3 DNA: TGTGCCAGCAGCTTGTTCCCCCGGGGACCTTACACAGATACGCAGTATTTT
CDR3 protein: CASSLFPRGPYTDTQYF

clone size: many
V gene: TRBV7-9
D gene: -
CDR3 length: 14
J gene: TRBJ2-3
CDR3 DNA: TGTGCCAGCAGCTTAGTCCAGCTCACAGATACGCAGTATTTT
CDR3 protein: CASSLVQLTDTQYF

clone size: -
V gene: TRBV5-1
D gene: -
CDR3 length: 20
J gene: TRBJ1-5
CDR3 DNA: TGCGCCAGCACCACCTCACAGGGTCATTTCAGTTGGGTTAGCAATCAGCCCCAGCATTTT
CDR3 protein: CASTTSQGHFSWVSNQPQHF

clone size: few
V gene: TRBV7-9
D gene: -
CDR3 length: 14
J gene: TRBJ1-4
CDR3 DNA: TGTGCCAGCAGCCGGGCGGGGGCTGGTGAAAAACTGTTTTTT
CDR3 protein: CASSRAGAGEKLFF

clone size: -
V gene: TRBV4-1
D gene: TRBD2
CDR3 length: 15
J gene: TRBJ2-1
CDR3 DNA: TGCGCCAGCAGCCAGACTAGCGGTAGCTACAATGAGCAGTTCTTC
CDR3 protein: CASSQTSGSYNEQFF

clone size: few
V gene: TRBV10-3
D gene: TRBD1
CDR3 length: 15
J gene: TRBJ1-1
CDR3 DNA: TGTGCCATCGGCCGACAGGGGTCGGGGATTTCTGAAGCTTTCTTT
CDR3 protein: CAIGRQGSGISEAFF

clone size: once
V gene: TRBV6-2/TRBV6-3
D gene: -
CDR3 length: 15
J gene: TRBJ2-1
CDR3 DNA: TGTGCCAGCAGCCCGAACCGCGCCGGCGACAATGAGCAGTTCTTC
CDR3 protein: CASSPNRAGDNEQFF

clone size: few
V gene: TRBV10-3
D gene: -
CDR3 length: 16
J gene: TRBJ1-2
CDR3 DNA: TGTGCCATCAGTGAAAGTCGTAGGACAGCTTACTATGGCTACACCTTC
CDR3 protein: CAISESRRTAYYGYTF

clone size: few
V gene: TRBV7-8
D gene: -
CDR3 length: 16
J gene: TRBJ1-5
CDR3 DNA: TGTGCCAGCAGCACGAGAGGTTCGGCCGCGAGGCAGCCCCAGCATTTT
CDR3 protein: CASSTRGSAARQPQHF

clone size: many
V gene: TRBV6-2/TRBV6-3
D gene: TRBD2
CDR3 length: 15
J gene: TRBJ2-1
CDR3 DNA: TGTGCCAGCAGACGCCTAGCGGGAGTGTGGAATGAGCAGTTCTTC
CDR3 protein: CASRRLAGVWNEQFF

clone size: -
V gene: TRBV20-1
D gene: -
CDR3 length: 15
J gene: TRBJ1-5
CDR3 DNA: TGCAGTGCTAGAGATCTGCAGCGGGAGCCGGATACGCAGCATTTT
CDR3 protein: CSARDLQREPDTQHF

clone size: -
V gene: TRBV6-1
D gene: -
CDR3 length: 13
J gene: TRBJ1-6
CDR3 DNA: TGTGCCAGCAGTGACTTGGACCGATCACCCCTCCACTTT
CDR3 protein: CASSDLDRSPLHF

clone size: few
V gene: TRBV19
D gene: TRBD2
CDR3 length: 12
J gene: TRBJ2-1
CDR3 DNA: TGTGCCAGTAGTAGCCCAGCGGGAGCTCTCTTCTTC
CDR3 protein: CASSSPAGALFF

clone size: once
V gene: TRBV12-3/TRBV12-4
D gene: -
CDR3 length: 14
J gene: TRBJ1-5
CDR3 DNA: TGTGCCAGCAGCCTAACCCACGTAGGACAGCCCCAGCATTTT
CDR3 protein: CASSLTHVGQPQHF

clone size: -
V gene: TRBV11-2
D gene: -
CDR3 length: 15
J gene: TRBJ2-1
CDR3 DNA: TGTGCCAGCAGCTTCTTGGCGGGCCTCTACAATGAGCAGTTCTTC
CDR3 protein: CASSFLAGLYNEQFF

clone size: -
V gene: TRBV11-2
D gene: TRBD1
CDR3 length: 16
J gene: TRBJ1-1
CDR3 DNA: TGTGCCAGCAGCCTTAGGGACAGGGGGCGACGTACTGAAGCTTTCTTT
CDR3 protein: CASSLRDRGRRTEAFF